This is a list of T cell receptor beta chains from one sample in a study of OX40 agonist ivuxolimab in advanced cancers. The assay was immunoSEQ multiplex PCR, and TCRdb's table has in-frame clones only and misses some. The sample yields 43,000 or so clones, approximately 91% seen once. The source was CD4+ or CD8+ T cells sorted from blood, collected in a trial of the OX40 agonist ivuxolimab. The receptors shown here come from an adult with an advanced solid tumor such as melanoma, head and neck, liver or kidney cancer. Both conserved end residues are part of each CDR3. A D gene is named only where the DNA matches it firmly. Clone size, where shown, is once, few, many, or a class for clones that have expanded.

15 | - | TRBJ1-4 | TRBV28 | TRBD1 | CASSKLGGDHEKLFF | TGTGCCAGCAGTAAACTAGGGGGCGATCATGAAAAACTGTTTTTT
16 | - | TRBJ2-5 | TRBV7-2 | TRBD2 | CASSLPLAGGQETQYF | TGTGCCAGCAGCCTACCCCTGGCGGGAGGCCAAGAGACCCAGTACTTC
12 | once | TRBJ2-5 | TRBV18 | - | CASSPYQETQYF | TGTGCCAGCTCACCGTACCAAGAGACCCAGTACTTC
16 | - | TRBJ1-1 | TRBV19 | - | CASSIGGNLKNTEAFF | TGTGCCAGTAGTATCGGGGGGAACCTAAAGAACACTGAAGCTTTCTTT
15 | - | TRBJ2-7 | TRBV9 | - | CASSGGGTAAYEQYF | TGTGCCAGCAGCGGGGGGGGGACAGCGGCCTACGAGCAGTACTTC
15 | - | TRBJ1-2 | TRBV7-2 | - | CASSQEREPRGGYTF | TGTGCCAGCAGCCAAGAGCGGGAACCCCGGGGCGGCTACACCTTC
13 | - | TRBJ2-5 | TRBV4-3 | TRBD1 | CASSQNRGETQYF | TGCGCCAGCAGCCAGAACAGGGGAGAGACCCAGTACTTC
15 | - | TRBJ2-7 | TRBV6-6 | - | CASRRDQRGAYEQYF | TGTGCCAGCAGGCGGGACCAAAGAGGGGCCTACGAGCAGTACTTC
11 | - | TRBJ2-7 | TRBV5-6 | - | CASSLEGEQYF | TGTGCCAGCAGCTTGGAGGGGGAGCAGTACTTC
18 | - | TRBJ2-2 | TRBV7-9 | TRBD2 | CASSSGLAGGPSTGELFF | TGTGCCAGCAGCTCGGGACTAGCGGGAGGGCCAAGCACCGGGGAGCTGTTTTTT
14 | - | TRBJ1-1 | TRBV28 | - | CASTRGAGRSAAFF | TGTGCCAGCACCAGAGGGGCAGGGAGATCTGCGGCTTTCTTT
13 | - | TRBJ1-1 | TRBV6-1 | - | CASRLGMNTEAFF | TGTGCCAGCCGATTAGGCATGAACACTGAAGCTTTCTTT
14 | - | TRBJ1-3 | TRBV19 | - | CASSTGSSGNTIYF | TGTGCCAGTAGTACAGGGAGCTCTGGAAACACCATATATTTT
14 | - | TRBJ2-1 | TRBV30 | - | CAWPPRLGYNEQFF | TGTGCCTGGCCTCCGCGACTGGGTTACAATGAGCAGTTCTTC
14 | - | TRBJ1-6 | TRBV2 | - | CASSPPQPNSPLHF | TGTGCCAGCAGTCCCCCACAGCCGAATTCACCCCTCCACTTT
15 | - | TRBJ1-5 | TRBV18 | - | CASSPTGSSNQPQHF | TGTGCCAGCTCACCCACAGGGTCTAGCAATCAGCCCCAGCATTTT
15 | - | TRBJ2-7 | TRBV28 | - | CASSFPDGGPGEQYF | TGTGCCAGCAGTTTCCCGGACGGAGGGCCGGGCGAGCAGTACTTC
19 | - | TRBJ2-1 | TRBV30 | TRBD1 | CAWSHGTGRRSNSYNEQFF | TGTGCCTGGAGTCACGGGACAGGACGTCGGTCGAACTCCTACAATGAGCAGTTCTTC
19 | - | TRBJ2-7 | TRBV7-8 | TRBD2 | CASSLGLLRAGGNSYEQYF | TGTGCCAGCAGCTTAGGTCTACTACGTGCGGGAGGGAACTCCTACGAGCAGTACTTC
14 | once | TRBJ2-7 | TRBV7-3 | - | CASSPGPISGEQYF | TGTGCCAGCAGCCCAGGACCCATCTCGGGCGAGCAGTACTTC
14 | - | TRBJ1-5 | TRBV9 | - | CASSAGLNNQPQHF | TGTGCCAGCAGCGCGGGACTGAACAATCAGCCCCAGCATTTT
14 | - | TRBJ2-2 | TRBV27 | - | CASSPGGPRGELFF | TGTGCCAGCAGTCCCGGGGGGCCGCGCGGGGAGCTGTTTTTT
16 | - | TRBJ2-1 | TRBV15 | - | CATSRDGQKVYNEQFF | TGTGCCACAAGCAGAGATGGACAGAAAGTTTACAATGAGCAGTTCTTC
13 | - | TRBJ1-1 | TRBV7-2 | - | CASSLGQNTEAFF | TGTGCCAGCAGCTTAGGGCAGAACACTGAAGCTTTCTTT
14 | - | TRBJ2-2 | TRBV28 | - | CASRFLRNSGELFF | TGTGCCAGCAGGTTCCTTCGAAATTCCGGGGAGCTGTTTTTT